These 28 T cell receptor beta chains were sequenced from one sample in a study of T cell repertoires in cytomegalovirus infection. TCRdb fed the reads into MiXCR, producing one record per CDR3 protein. The profile shows 200,000 to 300,000 distinct CDR3 sequences, around 6.4% of them singletons. The sample was PBMCs. These TCRs come from a human donor in good health (CMV status not recorded). Some clones in this sample may be carry-over from other donors' samples.

At least ten counts were recorded for this clonotype. The chain recombines TRBV5-6 with TRBJ2-1, with 11 bases fitting TRBD1. The trim removed 3 bases at V and 7 bases at J, leaving 3 bases unmatched. Germline-derived CDR1 and CDR2 are SGHDT and YYEEEE. The CDR3 is made up of 14 amino acids. DNA for the CDR3: TGTGCCAGCAGCTACGGGACAGGGGGGAATGAGCAGTTCTTC. It is translated as CASSYGTGGNEQFF.

This clonotype was recorded many times. The chain recombines TRBV28 with TRBJ2-7, with 8 bases aligning to TRBD2. CDR3 size: 14 residues. V was pared by 8 bases and J by 4 bases, with 10 bases of the junction left unmatched. Germline V gives CDR1 MDHEN, CDR2 SYDVKM. The CDR3 protein is CASCKAGASYEQYF. The CDR3, as DNA: TGTGCCAGCTGCAAAGCGGGGGCCTCTTACGAGCAGTACTTC. Using reference TRBV28 and TRBJ2-7 for the parts outside the CDR3, the full variable domain is DVKVTQSSRYLVKRTGEKVFLECVQDMDHENMFWYRQDPGLGLRLIYFSYDVKMKEKGDIPEGYSVSREKKERFSLILESASTNQTSMYLCASCKAGASYEQYFGPGTRLTVT.

The chain recombines TRBV7-2 with TRBJ2-5; D may be TRBD2 (5 bases). Trimming left V 0 bases short and J 9 bases short, with 20 bases between. The CDR3 length is 16 residues. Per germline, CDR1 SGHTA and CDR2 FQGNSA. This CDR3 reads CASSLAGGRPVRAQYF. The CDR3 DNA is TGTGCCAGCAGCTTAGCGGGTGGGCGTCCCGTGAGGGCCCAGTACTTC. Based on the CDR3 plus reference TRBV7-2 and TRBJ2-5, the full variable domain is GAGVSQSPSNKVTEKGKDVELRCDPISGHTALYWYRQSLGQGLEFLIYFQGNSAPDKSGLPSDRFSAERTGGSVSTLTIQRTQQEDSAVYLCASSLAGGRPVRAQYFGPGTRLLVL.

This chain connects TRBV5-1 to TRBJ1-1; D uncertain. CDR3 length: 15 amino acids. Germline loops: CDR1 SGHRS, CDR2 YFSETQ. Between the trimmed V and J ends, which lost 4 bases and 0 bases, there was a span of 13 bases. CDR3 region: CASSQLGFMNTEAFF. The CDR3 DNA is TGCGCCAGCAGCCAGCTCGGCTTTATGAACACTGAAGCTTTCTTT.

Ten or more counts support this clonotype. The rearrangement links TRBV28 to TRBJ1-1, with D hard to call. CDR1 is MDHEN and CDR2 is SYDVKM in the germline V gene. CDR3 length: 13 amino acids. The V end lost 1 base, the J end lost 9 bases, and 12 bases lay between the germline ends. The CDR3: CASSLSREGKAFF. DNA of the CDR3: TGTGCCAGCAGTTTATCGAGGGAGGGAAAAGCTTTCTTT.

This clonotype was seen repeatedly, ten times or more. CDR3 region: CASSTSRTGIYEQYF. The CDR3 nucleotides read TGTGCCAGTAGTACCTCGCGGACAGGGATCTACGAGCAGTACTTC. The rearrangement joins TRBV19 to TRBJ2-7, with TRBD1 identical over 8 bases. Germline V gene sequence: CDR1 LNHDA, CDR2 SQIVND (reference sequence). The CDR3 length is 15 residues. V was pared by 4 bases and J by 3 bases, with 8 bases of the junction left unmatched.

This clonotype appeared many times. This sequence joins TRBV2 and TRBJ2-7; D gene ambiguous. The length of the CDR3 is 16 residues. Germline V gene data show CDR1 as SNHLY and CDR2 as FYNNEI. The germline V and J ends were trimmed by 1 base and 3 bases, with 16 bases remaining between them. The CDR3 protein is CASSEGWTSALYEQYF. CDR3 in DNA: TGTGCCAGCAGTGAAGGGTGGACGTCGGCTCTCTACGAGCAGTACTTC.

This clonotype was picked up many times. V and J are TRBV12-3 or TRBV12-4 and TRBJ2-7, with 11 bases aligning to TRBD2. This CDR3 has 14 amino acids. Trimming took 7 bases from V and 1 from J; bases not matched to a gene: 3. CDR3 sequence: CASMGTSGSYEQYF. CDR3 DNA sequence: TGTGCCAGCATGGGGACTAGCGGATCCTACGAGCAGTACTTC.

This clonotype was counted ten times or more. This chain joins TRBV7-8 and TRBJ2-3, with D perhaps given as TRBD1 or TRBD2 (5 bases each). The length of the CDR3 is 17 residues. Germline V gives CDR1 SGHVS, CDR2 FQNEAQ. The V end lost 2 bases, the J end lost 0 bases, and 15 bases lay between the germline ends. DNA of the CDR3: TGTGCCAGCAGCTTACTTTCCGGGACCCTAAGCACAGATACGCAGTATTTT. This encodes CASSLLSGTLSTDTQYF.

This clonotype was seen at least ten times. The gene calls are TRBV7-6 and TRBJ1-1; D unclear. Germline V lookup: CDR1 SGHVS, CDR2 FNYEAQ. Trimming removed 1 base from V and 4 bases from J, with 7 bases in between. This CDR3 is 13 amino acids long. CDR3 sequence: CASSLGVSTEAFF. The CDR3 DNA reads as TGTGCCAGCAGCTTAGGCGTGAGCACTGAAGCTTTCTTT.

This clonotype was picked up many times. The J gene is TRBJ2-7, the V gene TRBV7-2; no clear D. This CDR3 contains 13 residues. V dropped 0 bases and J dropped 6 bases, with 9 bases sitting between them. Germline values: CDR1 SGHTA, CDR2 FQGNSA. CDR3 in DNA: TGTGCCAGCAGCTTAGCCGGTTATGGCGAGCAGTACTTC. Residues: CASSLAGYGEQYF.

The count of this clonotype is one. This chain connects TRBV7-8 to TRBJ2-2; 7 bases match TRBD2. CDR3 length: 16 amino acids. Germline CDR1 and CDR2: SGHVS and FQNEAQ. Losses at the gene ends were 5 bases for V and 2 bases for J; bases not matched to a gene: 8. The CDR3 sequence: CASSPRAGANTGELFF. The CDR3 DNA reads as TGTGCCAGCAGCCCTCGGGCGGGAGCAAACACCGGGGAGCTGTTTTTT.

Ten or more counts support this clonotype. This chain joins TRBV7-9 and TRBJ2-2; 7 bases are shared with TRBD1. V shed 4 bases, J shed 3 bases, and the junction held 8 bases outside the gene matches. The CDR3 has 16 residues. Germline values: CDR1 SEHNR, CDR2 FQNEAQ (reference sequence). The CDR3: CASSSTGILDTGELFF. The CDR3 coding sequence is TGTGCCAGCAGCTCGACAGGGATTTTAGACACCGGGGAGCTGTTTTTT. The full variable domain, completed using reference TRBV7-9 and TRBJ2-2, is DTGVSQNPRHKITKRGQNVTFRCDPISEHNRLYWYRQTLGQGPEFLTYFQNEAQLEKSRLLSDRFSAERPKGSFSTLEIQRTEQGDSAMYLCASSSTGILDTGELFFGEGSRLTVL.

This clonotype was seen ten or more times. This chain connects TRBV2 to TRBJ1-5, with D perhaps TRBD1 (5 bases). Per germline, CDR1 SNHLY and CDR2 FYNNEI. This CDR3 contains 14 residues. Between the trimmed V and J ends, which lost 5 bases and 11 bases, there was a span of 19 bases. The CDR3 nucleotides are TGTGCCAGCAGTCCCGACGGGGGAGGTTTATCCCAGCATTTT. Amino acid sequence: CASSPDGGGLSQHF. The full variable domain, rest sourced from reference TRBV2 and TRBJ1-5, is EPEVTQTPSHQVTQMGQEVILRCVPISNHLYFYWYRQILGQKVEFLVSFYNNEISEKSEIFDDQFSVERPDGSNFTLKIRSTKLEDSAMYFCASSPDGGGLSQHFGDGTRLSIL.

The chain combines TRBV20-1 with TRBJ2-7, with D hard to call. V lost 1 base and J 3 bases, leaving 10 bases between the germline ends. This CDR3 region has 13 residues. Looked up from germline, CDR1 is DFQATT and CDR2 is SNEGSKA (reference sequence). The CDR3 nucleotides are TGCAGTGCTAGAGCCGGCACGTACTACGAGCAGTACTTC. It is translated as CSARAGTYYEQYF.

Notes on this clonotype: A read error is possible here, since a much larger clone lies one base away. The chain links TRBV7-2 to TRBJ2-3, with 10 positions matching TRBD2. The CDR3 is 16 residues long. CDR1 SGHTA and CDR2 FQGNSA come from the germline V gene. The CDR3 spells CSSSRRLAGSTDTQYF. The CDR3 DNA sequence: TGTTCCAGCAGCCGCAGACTAGCGGGCAGCACAGATACGCAGTATTTT.

This clonotype appeared many times. The rearrangement joins TRBV7-2 to TRBJ2-4; 10 positions agree with TRBD2. The J segment lost 0 bases and the V segment lost 3 bases, leaving 8 bases of the junction unmatched. Germline values: CDR1 SGHTA, CDR2 FQGNSA. CDR3 length: 18 amino acids. This CDR3 is CASSFQRGGTLAKNIQYF. The CDR3 DNA is TGTGCCAGCAGCTTCCAGCGGGGGGGAACCTTAGCCAAAAACATTCAGTACTTC.

This clonotype came up many times. This chain links TRBV25-1 with TRBJ2-7; D remains unclear. The CDR3 sequence is 13 residues long. The germline CDR1 and CDR2 sequences are MGHDK and SYGVNS. Trimming removed 3 bases at V and 5 bases at J, with 11 bases between. Here the CDR3 DNA reads TGTGCCAGCAGTGACCCAGGAAGGCACGAGCAGTACTTC. Translating it yields CASSDPGRHEQYF.

This clonotype has ten or more counts. The chain employs TRBV28 and TRBJ2-1, with TRBD2 matching 8 bases. The CDR3 is made up of 16 amino acids. V dropped 8 bases and J dropped 9; count of bases not matched to a gene: 18. The germline gives CDR1 MDHEN, CDR2 SYDVKM. The CDR3 DNA is TGTGCCAGCGTGGCCTCGACGAGCGGGGGAGGAAGTGAGCAGTTCTTC. As protein: CASVASTSGGGSEQFF.

This clonotype showed up many times. This rearrangement joins TRBV7-3 to TRBJ1-1; tentative D call: TRBD1 (6 bases). Germline-derived CDR1 and CDR2 are SGHTA and FQGTGA. Between the trimmed V and J ends, which lost 5 bases and 8 bases, there was a span of 15 bases. The CDR3 contains 13 residues. CDR3 nucleotide sequence: TGTGCCAGCAGCACCGAACAGGGATCGGAAGCTTTCTTT. Its translation is CASSTEQGSEAFF.

This clonotype was observed many times. The V gene is TRBV11-2, the J gene TRBJ1-6; possibly TRBD1 for D (5 bases). Looked up from germline, CDR1 is SGHAT and CDR2 is FQNNGV. There are 16 residues in the CDR3. V was pared by 5 bases and J by 9 bases, with 20 bases between. The CDR3, as DNA: TGTGCCAGCAGCACCGGGTGGGCAGGGCCAAGTTCACCCCTCCACTTT. This codes for CASSTGWAGPSSPLHF. Together with reference TRBV11-2 and TRBJ1-6, the CDR3 gives the full variable domain: EAGVAQSPRYKIIEKRQSVAFWCNPISGHATLYWYQQILGQGPKLLIQFQNNGVVDDSQLPKDRFSAERLKGVDSTLKIQPAKLEDSAVYLCASSTGWAGPSSPLHFGNGTRLTVT.

This clonotype was observed at least ten times. V is TRBV6-5 and J is TRBJ1-5; 9 bases line up with TRBD1. The CDR3 has 16 amino acids. Losses at the gene ends were 1 base for V and 7 bases for J; bases not matched to a gene: 8. Germline loops: CDR1 MNHEY, CDR2 SVGAGI. The CDR3 loop is CASSYYPQGAGQPQHF. The DNA of the CDR3 is TGTGCCAGCAGTTACTACCCACAGGGGGCGGGACAGCCCCAGCATTTT.

This clonotype was seen ten or more times. The gene calls are TRBV7-2 and TRBJ1-4; D unresolved. Between the trimmed V and J ends, which lost 1 base and 8 bases, there was a span of 11 bases. Germline assignment: CDR1 SGHTA and CDR2 FQGNSA. CDR3 length equals 14 residues. The CDR3 DNA sequence: TGTGCCAGCAGCTTAGTCACACATCGAGAAAAACTGTTTTTT. It codes for CASSLVTHREKLFF.

This clonotype has ten or more counts. The chain combines TRBV7-9 with TRBJ2-1; 8 bases map to TRBD1. V was clipped by 4 bases and J by 8 bases; unmatched bases: 7. CDR1 is SEHNR and CDR2 is FQNEAQ in the germline V gene (reference sequence). This CDR3 spans 14 amino acids. The CDR3 DNA reads as TGTGCCAGCAGCTCGCAGCAGGGGGCGCATGAGCAGTTCTTC. It codes for CASSSQQGAHEQFF.

This chain joins TRBV29-1 and TRBJ2-1, with D perhaps matching TRBD2 (6 bases). Germline loops: CDR1 SQVTM, CDR2 ANQGSEA. There are 14 residues in the CDR3. With 7 bases removed from V and 0 bases from J, the gap between germline ends came to 13 bases. The chain's CDR3 is CSARGARSYNEQFF. The CDR3 nucleotides are TGCAGCGCCCGCGGGGCGCGCTCCTACAATGAGCAGTTCTTC.

This clonotype was recorded many times. This chain connects TRBV7-2 to TRBJ1-5, with D hard to call. Germline CDR1 SGHTA, CDR2 FQGNSA. The length of the CDR3 is 14 residues. Between the trimmed V and J ends, which lost 6 bases and 0 bases, there was a span of 9 bases. CDR3 loop: CASRRDGSNQPQHF. As DNA, the CDR3 is TGTGCCAGCAGACGAGACGGTAGCAATCAGCCCCAGCATTTT.

This clonotype was counted at least ten times. The chain links TRBV6-1 to TRBJ1-1; 8 bases line up with TRBD1. The germline V gene encodes CDR1 MNHNS and CDR2 SASEGT. V trimming: 5 bases; J trimming: 4 bases; junction bases outside the gene matches: 9. The CDR3 length is 15 residues. Here the CDR3 reads CASSYWQGASTEAFF. Here the CDR3 DNA reads TGTGCCAGCAGTTATTGGCAGGGGGCCTCCACTGAAGCTTTCTTT.

J is TRBJ2-2 and V is TRBV5-5; unclear D gene. Between the trimmed V and J ends, which lost 1 base and 6 bases, there was a span of 10 bases. CDR1 and CDR2 (germline): SGHKS, YYEKEE (reference sequence). CDR3 size: 14 residues. CDR3 residues: CASSLSSTAGELFF. The CDR3 nucleotides are TGTGCCAGCAGCTTGTCTTCTACGGCCGGGGAGCTGTTTTTT.